This record concerns one T cell receptor beta chain sequence. Its antigen remains unidentified. The data were obtained in a study of beta chain features in type 1 diabetes. The V gene's germline CDR1 is SGHTA and CDR2 FQGNSA. This CDR3 has 13 amino acids. The V and J ends lost 5 bases and 2 bases respectively, with 9 bases between them. Study results and limitations: Shortening that was moderate but significant affected the TCRB CDR3s of Type 1 diabetes patients in all four CD4+ subsets. Fewer junction insertions and more nucleotide deletions appeared in type 1 diabetes patients.

Of the isolated RNA, all was reverse transcribed, and so the sequenced material was expressed TCRB transcripts. Clones were read by immunoSEQ multiplex PCR, and TCRdb kept only the in-frame ones, dropping some. The sample shows roughly 100,000 clones, over 25% of them seen only once. The chain combines TRBV7-2 with TRBJ1-1; D possibly corresponds to TRBD1 (5 bases). What was sequenced was central memory CD4+ T cells from blood. This clonotype was sampled from a woman aged 18-35 years with type 1 diabetes. The chain's CDR3 is CASSTQGNTEAFF. CDR3 nucleotides: TGTGCCAGCAGCACTCAGGGTAACACTGAAGCTTTCTTT.